This TCR beta chain was sequenced during a study of blood T cells in healthy people across ages. General observations from the study: In older individuals, TCR beta diversity per million T cells was lower, falling roughly linearly with age.

The use of a sample-barcoded 5' primer and a J-beta primer mix characterized a second PCR of roughly 7 to 11 cycles. TCRdb re-derived calls from the 5' RACE reads in MiXCR, one entry per CDR3 protein. Among about 780,000 distinct CDR3 sequences listed, around a quarter were seen once. Isolation of PBMCs gave at least 7 million cells per sample. Each sample provided at least 5 micrograms of extracted total RNA. This CDR3 contains 12 residues. Germline V CDR1 and CDR2: DFQATT, SNEGSKA (reference sequence). Trimming stripped 3 bases from V and 2 bases from J, with 8 bases between. Points on this clonotype: Its antigen is undetermined.

This same sample was also part of a study on T cells of mothers and their children. This second report adds: Mothers gave over 8.5 million TCR beta CDR3 reads each, and children around 3 million each.

The source of this sequence is a boy under 18 in good health. The chain combines TRBV20-1 with TRBJ2-7, with D hard to call. Sequencing used blood. As DNA, the CDR3 is TGCAGTGCTAGTCCGGTCACCTACGAGCAGTACTTC. Protein: CSASPVTYEQYF.